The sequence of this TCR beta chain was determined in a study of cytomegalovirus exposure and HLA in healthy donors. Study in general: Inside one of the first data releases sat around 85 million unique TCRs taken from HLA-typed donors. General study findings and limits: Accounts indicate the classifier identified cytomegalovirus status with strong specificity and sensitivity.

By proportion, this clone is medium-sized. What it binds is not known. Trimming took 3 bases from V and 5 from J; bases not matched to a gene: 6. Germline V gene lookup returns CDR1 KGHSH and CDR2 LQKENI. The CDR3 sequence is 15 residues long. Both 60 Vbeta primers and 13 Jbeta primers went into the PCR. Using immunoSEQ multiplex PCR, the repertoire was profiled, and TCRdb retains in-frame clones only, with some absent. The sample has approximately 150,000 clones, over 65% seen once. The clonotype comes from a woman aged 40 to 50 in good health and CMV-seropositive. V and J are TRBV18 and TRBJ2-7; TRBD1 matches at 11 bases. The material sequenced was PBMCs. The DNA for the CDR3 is TGTGCCAGCTCACCGTCGGGACAGGGGGTAAACGAGCAGTACTTC. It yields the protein CASSPSGQGVNEQYF.